The 15 T cell receptor beta chains presented below share a single source sample, sequenced in a study of shared clonotypes between healthy human individuals. The method was immunoSEQ multiplex PCR; TCRdb's version includes in-frame clones alone and lacks a portion of them. The sample holds a few million clones, 80% to 95% seen once. Material for sequencing was naive CD4+ T cells from PBMCs. As to subset: CD45RA+ positively selected. The receptors were sampled from a man younger than 35 in good health. Some clones in this sample may be carry-over from other donors' samples.

This chain joins TRBV9 and TRBJ2-1, with unresolved D. The CDR3 length is 15 residues. CDR1 is SGDLS and CDR2 is YYNGEE in the germline V gene. Trimming took 0 bases from V and 2 from J, leaving 9 bases between them. For the CDR3, the DNA is TGTGCCAGCAGCGTAGCTACAGTTACCTACAATGAGCAGTTCTTC. This gives the protein CASSVATVTYNEQFF.

The chain recombines TRBV6-1 with TRBJ2-7; 8 bases match TRBD2. The germline V gene has CDR1 MNHNS and CDR2 SASEGT. The CDR3 is made up of 13 amino acids. Trimming took 4 bases from V and 6 from J; bases not matched to a gene: 5. CDR3 bases: TGTGCCAGCAGTGTCGGGAGGGCCCTCGAGCAGTACTTC. Its protein product is CASSVGRALEQYF.

The chain employs TRBV6-6 and TRBJ2-5; 9 nucleotides line up with TRBD1. From germline, CDR1 is MNHNY and CDR2 SVGAGI (reference sequence). The CDR3 has 16 residues. The ends lost 6 bases at V and 5 bases at J; junction bases unmatched: 13. The CDR3 protein is CASSRLGQGLGETQYF. The CDR3 nucleotides read TGTGCCAGCAGCCGTCTAGGACAGGGGCTGGGGGAGACCCAGTACTTC.

The genes are TRBV7-2 and TRBJ1-5; possible D gene TRBD1, 5 bases. Trimming took 5 bases from V and 6 from J, leaving 17 bases between them. The CDR3 runs 15 residues. CDR1 is SGHTA, CDR2 FQGNSA, per germline. CDR3 nucleotides: TGTGCCAGCAGCCCTATCCCAGGGCTCGGTCAGCCCCAGCATTTT. It yields the protein CASSPIPGLGQPQHF.

The chain uses TRBV7-3 and TRBJ1-1; 8 positions match TRBD1. Per the germline V gene, CDR1 is SGHTA and CDR2 is FQGTGA. J lost 5 bases, V lost 5 bases, and 7 bases had no gene match. The CDR3 loop spans 14 amino acids. The CDR3 is CASSPADRGTEAFF. In nucleotides, the CDR3 is TGTGCCAGCAGCCCCGCTGACAGGGGAACTGAAGCTTTCTTT.

The chain recombines TRBV7-2 with TRBJ1-5; 9 nucleotides agree with TRBD1. This CDR3 has 19 amino acids. V was clipped by 4 bases and J by 5 bases; unmatched bases: 18. From germline, CDR1 is SGHTA and CDR2 FQGNSA. CDR3 nucleotides: TGTGCCAGCAGCTCCCCGGGACAGGGACCTTCGAATAGGGATCAGCCCCAGCATTTT. It codes for CASSSPGQGPSNRDQPQHF.

The chain combines TRBV18 with TRBJ2-3; 9 bases are a match to TRBD1. V shed 2 bases, J shed 1 base, and the junction held 4 bases outside the gene matches. The CDR3 spans 16 residues. From germline, CDR1 is KGHSH and CDR2 LQKENI. The CDR3 coding sequence is TGTGCCAGCTCACCAACGGGACAGGGTCGCACAGATACGCAGTATTTT. Translation gives CASSPTGQGRTDTQYF.

This clone was seen only a few times. V and J are TRBV7-9 and TRBJ1-1, with D unclear. The CDR3 spans 12 residues. Germline assignment: CDR1 SEHNR and CDR2 FQNEAQ (reference sequence). V lost 0 bases to trimming and J lost 6 bases, with 5 bases between them. CDR3 region: CASSLALAEAFF. The CDR3 DNA reads as TGTGCCAGCAGCTTAGCTCTCGCTGAAGCTTTCTTT.

This clone was detected only once. J is TRBJ2-7 and V is TRBV5-1; the match to TRBD2 covers 16 bases. V lost 3 bases and J lost 7; bases outside the gene matches: 13. Germline V gene data show CDR1 as SGHRS and CDR2 as YFSETQ. The CDR3 totals 18 residues. As DNA, the CDR3 is TGCGCCAGCAGCTCCGGGACTAGCGGGAGGGCGGGGATTGAGGAGCAGTACTTC. Protein product: CASSSGTSGRAGIEEQYF.

This chain joins TRBV6-5 and TRBJ1-1; D is perhaps TRBD1 (5 bases). This CDR3 comprises 12 residues. The V gene's germline CDR1 is MNHEY and CDR2 SVGAGI. With 5 bases removed from V and 4 bases from J, the gap between germline ends came to 8 bases. This CDR3 is CASSQGFTEAFF. As DNA, the CDR3 is TGTGCCAGCAGTCAGGGATTCACTGAAGCTTTCTTT.

This chain uses TRBV9 with TRBJ2-1; 9 nucleotides agree with TRBD2. The junction had 7 bases not matched to a gene; V was cut back by 5 bases and J by 4 bases. The CDR3 loop spans 15 amino acids. Germline-derived CDR1 and CDR2 are SGDLS and YYNGEE. The CDR3 region is CASSEASGRYNEQFF. Written as DNA, the CDR3 is TGTGCCAGCAGTGAAGCAAGCGGGAGGTACAATGAGCAGTTCTTC.

The gene calls are TRBV5-1 and TRBJ2-1; possible D gene TRBD2, 5 bases. This CDR3 comprises 16 residues. Trimming took off 0 bases at V and 1 base at J, with 11 bases between the two ends. In germline, CDR1 is SGHRS, CDR2 YFSETQ. CDR3: CASSLALGSSYNEQFF. CDR3 DNA: TGCGCCAGCAGCTTGGCTTTGGGGAGTTCCTACAATGAGCAGTTCTTC.

V gene TRBV5-1 combines with J gene TRBJ1-4; no clear D gene. V was pared by 3 bases and J by 8 bases, with 17 bases between. The germline V gene encodes CDR1 SGHRS and CDR2 YFSETQ. This CDR3 has 15 residues. The CDR3 DNA follows: TGCGCCAGCAGCTCCAAGATAGGATCGGGAGAAAAACTGTTTTTT. Its protein product is CASSSKIGSGEKLFF.

The chain recombines TRBV13 with TRBJ2-3; possibly TRBD1 for D (5 bases). The CDR3 extends over 13 amino acids. Germline assignment: CDR1 PRHDT and CDR2 FYEKMQ (reference sequence). V was trimmed by 5 bases and J by 7 bases, leaving 13 bases between them. The CDR3 coding sequence is TGTGCCAGCAGCCTCAGGGTTTCCCATACGCAGTATTTT. Amino acid sequence: CASSLRVSHTQYF.

The gene calls are TRBV19 and TRBJ2-5, with no clear D. This CDR3 has 11 residues. Germline assignment: CDR1 LNHDA and CDR2 SQIVND (reference sequence). V lost 1 base and J lost 10, with 7 bases in between. CDR3 DNA sequence: TGTGCCAGTAGTATAGGGCAGGTCCAGTACTTC. It is translated as CASSIGQVQYF.